The rows below give T cell receptor beta chains drawn from one sample of a study of blood T cell repertoires in COVID-19. Only in-frame clones appear in the TCRdb table, and some are missing; sequencing was by immunoSEQ multiplex PCR. This sample has around 170,000 clones; about 82% occur once, and the top ten carry roughly 7%. The sample consisted of peripheral blood. The source of these receptors is a man aged 45-65 years with active or convalescent COVID-19. Each CDR3 is given with its conserved first and last residue. The order of the fields is J gene, V gene, clone size, CDR3 length, D gene, CDR3 protein, CDR3 DNA. The D gene is left open where the match is weak. Some rows have no size entry. The others give once, few or many, or a class for an expanded clone.

j_call: TRBJ2-7; v_call: TRBV7-2; clone_size: -; cdr3_length: 15; d_call: TRBD2; cdr3_aa: CASSQTGTRAREQYF; cdr3_nt: TGTGCCAGCAGCCAGACCGGGACTAGGGCCCGGGAGCAGTACTTC
j_call: TRBJ1-1; v_call: TRBV11-3; clone_size: -; cdr3_length: 13; d_call: -; cdr3_aa: CASSKDRNTEAFF; cdr3_nt: TGTGCCAGCAGCAAGGACAGGAACACTGAAGCTTTCTTT
j_call: TRBJ2-3; v_call: TRBV11-3; clone_size: -; cdr3_length: 15; d_call: -; cdr3_aa: CASSPGLPGLDTQYF; cdr3_nt: TGTGCCAGCAGCCCAGGCTTACCGGGACTTGATACGCAGTATTTT
j_call: TRBJ2-4; v_call: TRBV10-3; clone_size: once; cdr3_length: 12; d_call: -; cdr3_aa: CAIKSGGNIQYF; cdr3_nt: TGTGCCATCAAGTCTGGGGGGAACATTCAGTACTTC
j_call: TRBJ1-4; v_call: TRBV29-1; clone_size: -; cdr3_length: 16; d_call: TRBD1; cdr3_aa: CSVDGPGGSTNEKLFF; cdr3_nt: TGCAGCGTTGACGGGCCAGGGGGGTCGACTAATGAAAAACTGTTTTTT
j_call: TRBJ1-1; v_call: TRBV5-6; clone_size: once; cdr3_length: 14; d_call: -; cdr3_aa: CASSRTLSNTEAFF; cdr3_nt: TGTGCCAGCAGCCGGACATTGTCAAACACTGAAGCTTTCTTT
j_call: TRBJ1-4; v_call: TRBV21-1; clone_size: -; cdr3_length: 15; d_call: -; cdr3_aa: CASSKRPATNEKLFF; cdr3_nt: TGTGCCAGCAGCAAAAGGCCAGCGACTAATGAAAAACTGTTTTTT
j_call: TRBJ2-7; v_call: TRBV6-2/TRBV6-3; clone_size: -; cdr3_length: 16; d_call: TRBD1; cdr3_aa: CASSYFRSRGSYEQYF; cdr3_nt: TGTGCCAGCAGTTACTTTCGTTCCAGGGGGTCCTACGAGCAGTACTTC
j_call: TRBJ2-5; v_call: TRBV11-2; clone_size: -; cdr3_length: 14; d_call: TRBD2; cdr3_aa: CASSNSGGAKTQYF; cdr3_nt: TGTGCCAGCAGCAATAGCGGGGGGGCGAAGACCCAGTACTTC
j_call: TRBJ2-3; v_call: TRBV5-4; clone_size: -; cdr3_length: 15; d_call: -; cdr3_aa: CASSLPSASTDTQYF; cdr3_nt: TGTGCCAGCAGCTTACCCAGCGCTAGCACAGATACGCAGTATTTT
j_call: TRBJ1-5; v_call: TRBV4-2; clone_size: -; cdr3_length: 17; d_call: -; cdr3_aa: CASSQVRAGVGNQPQHF; cdr3_nt: TGTGCCAGCAGCCAAGTCCGGGCAGGGGTTGGCAATCAGCCCCAGCATTTT
j_call: TRBJ2-1; v_call: TRBV6-6; clone_size: -; cdr3_length: 15; d_call: TRBD1; cdr3_aa: CASSYSGQGDNEQFF; cdr3_nt: TGTGCCAGCAGTTACTCGGGACAGGGGGACAATGAGCAGTTCTTC
j_call: TRBJ1-5; v_call: TRBV6-6; clone_size: -; cdr3_length: 14; d_call: -; cdr3_aa: CASRYRLAGQPQHF; cdr3_nt: TGTGCCAGCAGATACCGACTAGCGGGTCAGCCCCAGCATTTT
j_call: TRBJ2-7; v_call: TRBV25-1; clone_size: -; cdr3_length: 13; d_call: TRBD2; cdr3_aa: CASMTSGDYEQYF; cdr3_nt: TGTGCCAGCATGACTAGCGGGGACTACGAGCAGTACTTC
j_call: TRBJ2-5; v_call: TRBV18; clone_size: -; cdr3_length: 12; d_call: -; cdr3_aa: CASSLEQETQYF; cdr3_nt: TGTGCCAGCTCACTGGAGCAAGAGACCCAGTACTTC
j_call: TRBJ1-2; v_call: TRBV25-1; clone_size: -; cdr3_length: 12; d_call: -; cdr3_aa: CASSFLSYGYTF; cdr3_nt: TGTGCCAGCAGTTTTCTGAGCTATGGCTACACCTTC
j_call: TRBJ2-1; v_call: TRBV7-8; clone_size: -; cdr3_length: 14; d_call: TRBD1; cdr3_aa: CASSQTGVYNEQFF; cdr3_nt: TGTGCCAGCAGCCAGACAGGGGTCTACAATGAGCAGTTCTTC
j_call: TRBJ1-1; v_call: TRBV21-1; clone_size: few; cdr3_length: 11; d_call: -; cdr3_aa: CAGQGNTEAFF; cdr3_nt: TGTGCCGGACAGGGGAACACTGAAGCTTTCTTT
j_call: TRBJ1-4; v_call: TRBV5-1; clone_size: -; cdr3_length: 15; d_call: -; cdr3_aa: CASSSGLTLNEKLFF; cdr3_nt: TGCGCCAGCAGCTCTGGACTCACCCTGAATGAAAAACTGTTTTTT
j_call: TRBJ1-1; v_call: TRBV7-9; clone_size: once; cdr3_length: 14; d_call: -; cdr3_aa: CASSILQANTEAFF; cdr3_nt: TGTGCCAGCAGCATACTACAGGCGAACACTGAAGCTTTCTTT
j_call: TRBJ2-5; v_call: TRBV5-1; clone_size: few; cdr3_length: 13; d_call: -; cdr3_aa: CASSLGQGETQYF; cdr3_nt: TGCGCCAGCAGCTTGGGCCAGGGGGAGACCCAGTACTTC
j_call: TRBJ1-5; v_call: TRBV7-9; clone_size: -; cdr3_length: 14; d_call: TRBD1; cdr3_aa: CASSLDQGAMPQHF; cdr3_nt: TGTGCCAGCAGCTTAGATCAGGGGGCGATGCCCCAGCATTTT
j_call: TRBJ2-1; v_call: TRBV19; clone_size: -; cdr3_length: 18; d_call: TRBD2; cdr3_aa: CASSEEGLDGFSYNEQFF; cdr3_nt: TGTGCCAGTAGTGAGGAGGGACTAGACGGGTTCTCCTACAATGAGCAGTTCTTC
j_call: TRBJ2-7; v_call: TRBV7-8; clone_size: few; cdr3_length: 13; d_call: TRBD2; cdr3_aa: CASTSGRTYEQYF; cdr3_nt: TGTGCCAGTACTAGCGGGAGGACCTACGAGCAGTACTTC
j_call: TRBJ1-2; v_call: TRBV30; clone_size: -; cdr3_length: 18; d_call: TRBD1; cdr3_aa: CAWSPAGGAGFLIYGYTF; cdr3_nt: TGTGCCTGGAGTCCCGCAGGGGGCGCAGGTTTTCTTATCTATGGCTACACCTTC
j_call: TRBJ1-1; v_call: TRBV7-4; clone_size: -; cdr3_length: 16; d_call: -; cdr3_aa: CASTWERMSGNTEAFF; cdr3_nt: TGTGCCAGCACCTGGGAGAGGATGTCAGGGAACACTGAAGCTTTCTTT
j_call: TRBJ1-2; v_call: TRBV2; clone_size: -; cdr3_length: 16; d_call: TRBD1; cdr3_aa: CASSLGQVGAGYGYTF; cdr3_nt: TGTGCCAGCAGCCTGGGACAGGTTGGGGCTGGCTATGGCTACACCTTC
j_call: TRBJ2-2; v_call: TRBV29-1; clone_size: -; cdr3_length: 13; d_call: -; cdr3_aa: CSVEGRRGGELFF; cdr3_nt: TGCAGCGTTGAAGGGCGTCGGGGCGGGGAGCTGTTTTTT
j_call: TRBJ1-5; v_call: TRBV6-6; clone_size: -; cdr3_length: 16; d_call: TRBD1; cdr3_aa: CASSSQDRVINQPQHF; cdr3_nt: TGTGCCAGCAGTTCACAGGACAGGGTTATTAATCAGCCCCAGCATTTT
j_call: TRBJ2-1; v_call: TRBV9; clone_size: -; cdr3_length: 16; d_call: TRBD2; cdr3_aa: CASSVTGLAAYDEQFF; cdr3_nt: TGTGCCAGCAGCGTTACGGGACTAGCGGCATACGATGAGCAGTTCTTC
j_call: TRBJ1-1; v_call: TRBV9; clone_size: -; cdr3_length: 14; d_call: -; cdr3_aa: CASSPGHRNTEAFF; cdr3_nt: TGTGCCAGCAGCCCGGGACATAGGAACACTGAAGCTTTCTTT
j_call: TRBJ1-1; v_call: TRBV7-2; clone_size: -; cdr3_length: 14; d_call: -; cdr3_aa: CASSLFGDNTEAFF; cdr3_nt: TGTGCCAGCAGCTTATTCGGGGATAACACTGAAGCTTTCTTT
j_call: TRBJ2-7; v_call: TRBV27; clone_size: -; cdr3_length: 14; d_call: TRBD2; cdr3_aa: CASSYTSGAYEQYF; cdr3_nt: TGTGCCAGCAGTTACACTAGCGGGGCCTACGAGCAGTACTTC
j_call: TRBJ1-2; v_call: TRBV11-2; clone_size: -; cdr3_length: 11; d_call: -; cdr3_aa: CASSSSGGYTF; cdr3_nt: TGTGCCAGCAGCTCCTCGGGGGGCTACACCTTC
j_call: TRBJ1-6; v_call: TRBV7-2; clone_size: -; cdr3_length: 15; d_call: -; cdr3_aa: CASSARGRVNSPLHF; cdr3_nt: TGTGCCAGCAGCGCGCGGGGGAGAGTTAATTCACCCCTCCACTTT
j_call: TRBJ1-4; v_call: TRBV7-2; clone_size: few; cdr3_length: 14; d_call: -; cdr3_aa: CASSLERTNEKLFF; cdr3_nt: TGTGCCAGCAGCTTAGAGAGAACCAATGAAAAACTGTTTTTT
j_call: TRBJ1-4; v_call: TRBV6-5; clone_size: -; cdr3_length: 15; d_call: TRBD1; cdr3_aa: CASSFGTGRYEKLFF; cdr3_nt: TGTGCCAGCAGTTTCGGGACAGGGCGGTATGAAAAACTGTTTTTT
j_call: TRBJ1-2; v_call: TRBV27; clone_size: -; cdr3_length: 13; d_call: TRBD1; cdr3_aa: CASSLGQAHGYTF; cdr3_nt: TGTGCCAGCAGTTTAGGACAGGCCCATGGCTACACCTTC
j_call: TRBJ2-7; v_call: TRBV6-2/TRBV6-3; clone_size: -; cdr3_length: 18; d_call: TRBD1; cdr3_aa: CASSFLQSYRGRPYEQYF; cdr3_nt: TGTGCCAGCAGTTTTCTACAATCCTACAGGGGGCGCCCCTACGAGCAGTACTTC
j_call: TRBJ2-1; v_call: TRBV5-1; clone_size: -; cdr3_length: 13; d_call: TRBD2; cdr3_aa: CASSLTGGPEQFF; cdr3_nt: TGCGCCAGCAGCTTGACGGGGGGGCCAGAGCAGTTCTTC
j_call: TRBJ2-1; v_call: TRBV21-1; clone_size: -; cdr3_length: 18; d_call: -; cdr3_aa: CASSKEAGGTFWDNEQFF; cdr3_nt: TGTGCCAGCAGCAAAGAGGCCGGGGGGACTTTCTGGGACAATGAGCAGTTCTTC
j_call: TRBJ2-5; v_call: TRBV10-1; clone_size: -; cdr3_length: 14; d_call: TRBD1; cdr3_aa: CASSRGTGKETQYF; cdr3_nt: TGCGCCAGCAGTCGAGGGACAGGAAAAGAGACCCAGTACTTC
j_call: TRBJ1-6; v_call: TRBV27; clone_size: -; cdr3_length: 17; d_call: -; cdr3_aa: CASSVNRDLGGMSPLHF; cdr3_nt: TGTGCCAGCAGTGTTAACCGGGACTTAGGTGGAATGTCACCCCTCCACTTT
j_call: TRBJ1-2; v_call: TRBV4-3; clone_size: -; cdr3_length: 14; d_call: -; cdr3_aa: CASSQETGRGGYTF; cdr3_nt: TGCGCCAGCAGCCAAGAAACAGGGCGTGGGGGCTACACCTTC
j_call: TRBJ1-2; v_call: TRBV5-1; clone_size: -; cdr3_length: 13; d_call: -; cdr3_aa: CASSLESVYGYTF; cdr3_nt: TGCGCCAGCAGCTTGGAGTCAGTCTATGGCTACACCTTC
j_call: TRBJ2-5; v_call: TRBV27; clone_size: -; cdr3_length: 15; d_call: TRBD2; cdr3_aa: CASSTSGLVGETQYF; cdr3_nt: TGTGCCAGCAGTACCTCGGGACTAGTCGGGGAGACCCAGTACTTC
j_call: TRBJ2-7; v_call: TRBV27; clone_size: few; cdr3_length: 17; d_call: TRBD2; cdr3_aa: CASKGLAGGPELYEQYF; cdr3_nt: TGTGCCAGCAAGGGACTAGCGGGGGGGCCAGAGCTCTACGAGCAGTACTTC
j_call: TRBJ2-1; v_call: TRBV3-1/TRBV3-2; clone_size: -; cdr3_length: 19; d_call: TRBD2; cdr3_aa: CASSRRGLAGVGINNEQFF; cdr3_nt: TGTGCCAGCAGCCGACGGGGACTAGCGGGAGTGGGGATAAACAATGAGCAGTTCTTC
j_call: TRBJ1-2; v_call: TRBV2; clone_size: many; cdr3_length: 12; d_call: -; cdr3_aa: CASRVENYGYTF; cdr3_nt: TGTGCCAGCCGGGTCGAAAACTATGGCTACACCTTC